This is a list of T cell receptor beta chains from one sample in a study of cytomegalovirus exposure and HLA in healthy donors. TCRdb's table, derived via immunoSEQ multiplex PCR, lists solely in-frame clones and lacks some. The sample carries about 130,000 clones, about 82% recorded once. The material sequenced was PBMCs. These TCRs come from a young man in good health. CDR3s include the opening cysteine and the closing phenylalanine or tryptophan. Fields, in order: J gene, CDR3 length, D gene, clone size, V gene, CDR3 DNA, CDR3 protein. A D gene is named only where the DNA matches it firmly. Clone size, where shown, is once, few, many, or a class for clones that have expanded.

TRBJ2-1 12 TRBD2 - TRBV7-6 TGTGCCAGCAGCTGGCTAGCGGGTGAGCAGTTCTTC CASSWLAGEQFF
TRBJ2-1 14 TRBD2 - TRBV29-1 TGCAGCGTTGGGCTAGCGGGAATCTACAATGAGCAGTTCTTC CSVGLAGIYNEQFF
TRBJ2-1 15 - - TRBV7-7 TGTGCCAGCAGCCGCGACTCGAGCTCCTACAATGAGCAGTTCTTC CASSRDSSSYNEQFF
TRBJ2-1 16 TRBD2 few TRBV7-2 TGTGCCAGCAGCCCCCCCGGGACTAGGAGATCTGGTGAGCAGTTCTTC CASSPPGTRRSGEQFF
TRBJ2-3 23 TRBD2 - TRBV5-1 TGCGCCAGCAGCTCCGGGGCTGTGACTAGCGGGGGGTGGAGGAACCGAACCACAGATACGCAGTATTTT CASSSGAVTSGGWRNRTTDTQYF
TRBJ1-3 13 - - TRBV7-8 TGTGCCAGCAGCTCCCATACAGGAGACACCATATATTTT CASSSHTGDTIYF
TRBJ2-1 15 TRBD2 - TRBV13 TGTGCCAGCAGCTTAGGGCTAGCGGGGACAATGGGGCAGTTCTTC CASSLGLAGTMGQFF
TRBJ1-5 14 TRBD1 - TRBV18 TGTGCCAGCTCACCCGGGACAGGGGAACAGCCCCAGCATTTT CASSPGTGEQPQHF
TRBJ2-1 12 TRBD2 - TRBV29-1 TGCAGCGTTGGTACTAGCGGCTATGAGCAGTTCTTC CSVGTSGYEQFF
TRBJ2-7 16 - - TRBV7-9 TGTTCCAGCAGCCCCCTTATCGGGGGAGGATCCTACGAGCAGTACTTC CSSSPLIGGGSYEQYF
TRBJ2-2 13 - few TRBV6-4 TGTGCCAGCACCCCCGGGGACACCGGGGAGCTGTTTTTT CASTPGDTGELFF
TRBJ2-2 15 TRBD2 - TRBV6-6 TGTGCCAGCTCCGTCCCCAAAGCGGGAACCGGGGAGCTGTTTTTT CASSVPKAGTGELFF
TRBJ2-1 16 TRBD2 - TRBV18 TGTGCCAGCTCACGGGGTGAGACTAGCGCCTACAATGAGCAGTTCTTC CASSRGETSAYNEQFF
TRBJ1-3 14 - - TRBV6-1 TGTGCCAGCAGTGAGCCCAGCTCTGGAAACACCATATATTTT CASSEPSSGNTIYF
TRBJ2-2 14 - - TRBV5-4 TGTGCCAGCAGCTTCCAGGGGAACCCCGGGGAGCTGTTTTTT CASSFQGNPGELFF
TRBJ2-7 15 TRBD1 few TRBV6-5 TGTGCCAGCAGTTACGACAGGGCCCTCTCCTACGAGCAGTACTTC CASSYDRALSYEQYF
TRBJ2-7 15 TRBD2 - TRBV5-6 TGTGCCAGCAGCCCCGTGGGTAGCGGGATCTACGAGCAGTACTTC CASSPVGSGIYEQYF
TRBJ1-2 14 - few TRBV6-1 TGTGCCAGCAGAAAGCCCCGGGACTCCTATGGCTACACCTTC CASRKPRDSYGYTF
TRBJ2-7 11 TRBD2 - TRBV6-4 TGTGCCAGCGTAGGACTAGGCGAGCAGTACTTC CASVGLGEQYF
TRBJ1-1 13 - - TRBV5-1 TGCGCCAGCAGCAATGGGCCGAACACTGAAGCTTTCTTT CASSNGPNTEAFF
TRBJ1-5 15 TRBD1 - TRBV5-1 TGCGCCAGCAGCCTTGGGGACAGGTCTAATCAGCCCCAGCATTTT CASSLGDRSNQPQHF
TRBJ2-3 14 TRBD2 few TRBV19 TGTGCCAGTAACCCCAGCGGGAGGGCAGATACGCAGTATTTT CASNPSGRADTQYF
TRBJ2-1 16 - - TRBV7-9 TGTGCCAGCAGCTTAGGTGGGGCTACCATTTACAATGAGCAGTTCTTC CASSLGGATIYNEQFF
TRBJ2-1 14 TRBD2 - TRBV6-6 TGTGCCACGGAGACTAGCGGGAGAAGTAATGAGCAGTTCTTC CATETSGRSNEQFF
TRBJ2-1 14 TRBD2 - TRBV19 TGTGCCAGTAGTATTGGGCTAGCGGGAAATGAGCAGTTCTTC CASSIGLAGNEQFF
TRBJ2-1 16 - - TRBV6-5 TGTGCCAGCAGTTCCGTTGACGGTAGCGGACTCAATGAGCAGTTCTTC CASSSVDGSGLNEQFF
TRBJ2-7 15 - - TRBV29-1 TGCAGCGTTGAAAGGGTGAGCGGGCCCTCCTACGAGCAGTACTTC CSVERVSGPSYEQYF
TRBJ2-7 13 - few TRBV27 TGTGCCATTATAGACGGGATTCTGGGGGAGCAGTACTTC CAIIDGILGEQYF
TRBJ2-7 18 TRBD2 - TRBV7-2 TGTGCCAGCAGCTTCCAGCGGGGGGCGGGAGAAATCCCCTACGAGCAGTACTTC CASSFQRGAGEIPYEQYF
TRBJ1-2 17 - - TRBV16 TGTGCCAGCAGCCTATCAGACCAGGACATTTTTGACTATGGCTACACCTTC CASSLSDQDIFDYGYTF
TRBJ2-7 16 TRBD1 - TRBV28 TGTGCCAGCAGTCCCCTCCCCTACAGGGGGAATTACGAGCAGTACTTC CASSPLPYRGNYEQYF
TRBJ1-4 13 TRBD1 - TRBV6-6 TGTGCCAGCAGGCCGGACAGGGTTGAAAAACTGTTTTTT CASRPDRVEKLFF
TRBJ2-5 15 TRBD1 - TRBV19 TGTGCCAGTAGTACTCAGGGGGCCTTGGGAGAGACCCAGTACTTC CASSTQGALGETQYF
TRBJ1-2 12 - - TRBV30 TGTGCCTGGAGTGCCCAGAACTATGGCTACACCTTC CAWSAQNYGYTF
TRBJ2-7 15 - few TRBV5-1 TGCGCCAGCAGCCCCGGCGCAGGGTTATCCTACGAGCAGTACTTC CASSPGAGLSYEQYF
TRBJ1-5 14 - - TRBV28 TGTGTCACCGACCGTACAGGGAACAATCAGCCCCAGCATTTT CVTDRTGNNQPQHF
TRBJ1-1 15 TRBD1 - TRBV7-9 TGTGCCAGCAGCGACAGGACAGGGGGCTTCACTGAAGCTTTCTTT CASSDRTGGFTEAFF
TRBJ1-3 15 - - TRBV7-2 TGTGCCAGCAGCCCTAGACCTTCCTCTGGAAACACCATATATTTT CASSPRPSSGNTIYF
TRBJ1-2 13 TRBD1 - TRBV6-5 TGTGCCAGCAGTTACCAGGGGGAGGCTGGCTACACCTTC CASSYQGEAGYTF
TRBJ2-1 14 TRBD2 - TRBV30 TGTGCCTTGGATCCGGGACTAGCGGGCCATGAGCAGTTCTTC CALDPGLAGHEQFF
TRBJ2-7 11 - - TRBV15 TGTGCCACCAGTGAGGGTTACGAGCAGTACTTC CATSEGYEQYF
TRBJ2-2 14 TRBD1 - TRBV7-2 TGTGCCAGCACCGGGACAGGGGCCACCGGGGAGCTGTTTTTT CASTGTGATGELFF
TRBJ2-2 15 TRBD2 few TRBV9 TGTGCCAGCAGCGTAGTTACTAGCGGCACCGGGGAGCTGTTTTTT CASSVVTSGTGELFF
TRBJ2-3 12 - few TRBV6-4 TGTGCCACGAGGGATTCGGGGGATACGCAGTATTTT CATRDSGDTQYF
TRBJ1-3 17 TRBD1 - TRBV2 TGTGCCAGCAGTGAAGCTTACAGGGGTCTTTCGGGAAACACCATATATTTT CASSEAYRGLSGNTIYF
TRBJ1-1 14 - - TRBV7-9 TGTGCCAGCAGCTCCCCGAGTATGAACACTGAAGCTTTCTTT CASSSPSMNTEAFF
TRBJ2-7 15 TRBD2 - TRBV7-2 TGTGCCAGCAGCTTTGTAGCGGGAAGCACCTACGAGCAGTACTTC CASSFVAGSTYEQYF
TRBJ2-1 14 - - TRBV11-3 TGTGCCAGCAGCATCTCGCTACTAAACAATGAGCAGTTCTTC CASSISLLNNEQFF
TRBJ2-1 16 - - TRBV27 TGTGCCAGCAGTTTTACTCCACGGACAGTTGACCATGAGCAGTTCTTC CASSFTPRTVDHEQFF
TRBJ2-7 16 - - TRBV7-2 TGTGCCAGCAACCCCGGGGGGCGGGAGTATCCCTACGAGCAGTACTTC CASNPGGREYPYEQYF
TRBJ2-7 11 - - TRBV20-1 TGCAGTGCTTCCTACAGGGACGAGCAGTACTTC CSASYRDEQYF
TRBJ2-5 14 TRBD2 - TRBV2 TGTGCCAGCAGTAAGGGACTAGCGGGAGTACTCCGGTACTTC CASSKGLAGVLRYF
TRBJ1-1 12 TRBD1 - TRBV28 TGTGCCAGCAGTCGGACAGGGCTTGAAGCTTTCTTT CASSRTGLEAFF
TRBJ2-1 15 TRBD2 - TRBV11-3 TGTGCCAGCAGCTTGAGGGCCGGGGGGTACAATGAGCAGTTCTTC CASSLRAGGYNEQFF
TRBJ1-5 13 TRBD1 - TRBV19 TGTGCCAGTTCCCGACAGGGCGTACAGCCCCAGCATTTT CASSRQGVQPQHF
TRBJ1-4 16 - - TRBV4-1 TGCGCCAGCAGCCAAGAACCGCCGGGGGGTGAGGAAAAACTGTTTTTT CASSQEPPGGEEKLFF
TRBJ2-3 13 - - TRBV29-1 TGCAGCGTCGAGACCGGGAGCACAGATACGCAGTATTTT CSVETGSTDTQYF
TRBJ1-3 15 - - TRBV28 TGTGCCAGCACGATCCCCGGGAACTCTGGAAACACCATATATTTT CASTIPGNSGNTIYF